These T cell receptor beta chains were read from a single sample in a study of beta chain features in type 1 diabetes. Profiling relied on immunoSEQ multiplex PCR, and the TCRdb table lists in-frame clones only, not all of them. This sample has some 150,000 clones; around 7% occur once, and the top ten carry around 1.5%. The sequenced sample was central memory CD4+ T cells from blood. The receptors shown here come from a woman in her thirties in good health. CDR3s include the opening cysteine and the closing phenylalanine or tryptophan. D genes are given only for firm matches. Clone size is stated in some rows and not others, as once, few, many or a class when expanded.

cdr3_nt cdr3_aa d_call clone_size j_call v_call
TGTGCCAGCAGTTTGAGGGTGAGGGACACTGAAGCTTTCTTT CASSLRVRDTEAFF NA few TRBJ1-1 TRBV27
TGTGCCAGCACCGGACTCCCTGTAAGAGATGTTACGCAGTATTTT CASTGLPVRDVTQYF NA few TRBJ2-3 TRBV6-5
TGTGCCTGGAGCCGTAGACCGGGACAGCTTAGCAATCAGCCCCAGCATTTT CAWSRRPGQLSNQPQHF TRBD1 NA TRBJ1-5 TRBV30
TGTGCCAGCAGATTGTTAGGATCGGGCACTGAAGCTTTCTTT CASRLLGSGTEAFF NA few TRBJ1-1 TRBV5-5
TGTGCCAGCAGCCCTCGGACTAGCAGGGATACGCAGTATTTT CASSPRTSRDTQYF TRBD2 few TRBJ2-3 TRBV7-2
TGCGCCAGCAGCCGCCCCACAGGGGGCCTTGAAAAACTGTTTTTT CASSRPTGGLEKLFF TRBD1 few TRBJ1-4 TRBV4-1
TGTGCCAGTAGAACGGACAGGCAGAACACTGAAGCTTTCTTT CASRTDRQNTEAFF TRBD1 few TRBJ1-1 TRBV19
TGCGCCAGCAGCATCGGACAGGGGAACTCTGAAGCTTTCTTT CASSIGQGNSEAFF TRBD1 few TRBJ1-1 TRBV5-1
TGTGCCAGCCTACGGCTAGCGGGAGGGGAGAATGAGCAGTTCTTC CASLRLAGGENEQFF TRBD2 NA TRBJ2-1 TRBV18
TGTGCCAGCAGCCTACTAGCGACCGAAGAGACCCAGTACTTC CASSLLATEETQYF TRBD2 few TRBJ2-5 TRBV5-6
TGTGCCACCAGGCCATGGGACAGGGGGCAAGAGACCCAGTACTTC CATRPWDRGQETQYF TRBD1 few TRBJ2-5 TRBV15
TGTGCCAGCAGCAGCGGGAGCTCCTACAATGAGCAGTTCTTC CASSSGSSYNEQFF TRBD2 few TRBJ2-1 TRBV7-3
TGTGCCAGCAGCCAAGGTTCTGAGGGTCGGGTAGCTTTCTTT CASSQGSEGRVAFF NA NA TRBJ1-1 TRBV5-4
TGTGCCAGCAGCCAACTAGGACAGGGGGGAGATACGCAGTATTTT CASSQLGQGGDTQYF TRBD1 many TRBJ2-3 TRBV7-3
TGTGCCAGCTCGCAACTAGCGGGAGCAAAATTGGTAAATGAGCAGTTCTTC CASSQLAGAKLVNEQFF TRBD2 many TRBJ2-1 TRBV18
TGTGCCAGCAGCCCAAGCCTAGGGGGCGCAGATACGCAGTATTTT CASSPSLGGADTQYF TRBD1 few TRBJ2-3 TRBV7-3
TGCGCCAGCAGTCGGACTAGCGGGTACGAGCAGTACTTC CASSRTSGYEQYF TRBD2 NA TRBJ2-7 TRBV4-3
TGTGCCAGCAGCTTAGTAGAGGGGTTCACTAGCGACTCCTACGAGCAGTACTTC CASSLVEGFTSDSYEQYF TRBD2 few TRBJ2-7 TRBV7-9
TGTGCCAGTAGTGAGGGACTAGCGGGAGGTACAGATACGCAGTATTTT CASSEGLAGGTDTQYF TRBD2 few TRBJ2-3 TRBV19
TGTGCCAGTAGTATACCAGGCTACGAGCAGTACTTC CASSIPGYEQYF NA NA TRBJ2-7 TRBV19
TGTGCCATCGGAGGGACAGGGAAGGGGGAGACCCAGTACTTC CAIGGTGKGETQYF TRBD1 NA TRBJ2-5 TRBV27
TGTGCCAGTAGTATTGGGACAGGGATAGGGGCCAACGTCCTGACTTTC CASSIGTGIGANVLTF TRBD1 few TRBJ2-6 TRBV19
TGTGCCAGCAGACTAGGAGGGGAGACCCAGTACTTC CASRLGGETQYF NA few TRBJ2-5 TRBV28
TGTGCCAGTAGTATGTCCAGGGGTCCAGCGGGGATCTACGAGCAGTACTTC CASSMSRGPAGIYEQYF NA NA TRBJ2-7 TRBV19
TGTGCCAGCAGCGCAGGGGGTTTGGACAATCAGCCCCAGCATTTT CASSAGGLDNQPQHF TRBD1 NA TRBJ1-5 TRBV9
TGTGCCAGCAGTAGCGGGAGTCGCTACGAGCAGTACTTC CASSSGSRYEQYF TRBD2 few TRBJ2-7 TRBV27
TGTGCCAGTAGTGCGGGAGGAAGCACCGGGGAGCTGTTTTTT CASSAGGSTGELFF TRBD2 NA TRBJ2-2 TRBV19
TGTGCCAGCAGCCACGTAGGGAGATTAGCTGTCTACGAGCAGTACTTC CASSHVGRLAVYEQYF NA few TRBJ2-7 TRBV14
TGCGCCAGCAGCTTGGACGTAGCGGGAGGGCAAGAGACCCAGTACTTC CASSLDVAGGQETQYF TRBD2 NA TRBJ2-5 TRBV5-1
TGTGCCAGCTCACGGACCAGGGACCCGGGGGGCACTGAAGCTTTCTTT CASSRTRDPGGTEAFF NA few TRBJ1-1 TRBV18
TGTGCCAGCTCACCAGGCAACAGCCAGAATGAAAAACTGTTTTTT CASSPGNSQNEKLFF NA NA TRBJ1-4 TRBV18
TGTGCCAGCAGCGTAGCAATGAACACTGAAGCTTTCTTT CASSVAMNTEAFF NA few TRBJ1-1 TRBV9
TGTGCCAGCAGCGGCCGGGACAGGGGAGATGAGCAGTTCTTC CASSGRDRGDEQFF TRBD1 NA TRBJ2-1 TRBV4-2
TGTGCCAGTAGTATGGCCGGGACAGGTGGGGCCAACGTCCTGACTTTC CASSMAGTGGANVLTF TRBD1 few TRBJ2-6 TRBV19
TGCAGTGCTAGAGTATCAGAGACCCAGTACTTC CSARVSETQYF NA few TRBJ2-5 TRBV20-1
TGCGCCAGCAGCGGAACGGGACAGGCGCCTGAAAAACTGTTTTTT CASSGTGQAPEKLFF TRBD1 many TRBJ1-4 TRBV5-1
TGTGCCAGCAGCCAAGTGAGGACAGGCGAAAAACTGTTTTTT CASSQVRTGEKLFF TRBD1 few TRBJ1-4 TRBV14
TGCGCCAGCAGCCAAGCAGAGCGGGGCTCCTACAATGAGCAGTTCTTC CASSQAERGSYNEQFF TRBD2 NA TRBJ2-1 TRBV4-3
TGTGCCAGCAGCTCCAGACAGGGCAAAGACAATGAGCAGTTCTTC CASSSRQGKDNEQFF TRBD1 few TRBJ2-1 TRBV7-9
TGTGCCAGCACATTCCCCTTAGCGGGAGTGGAGACCGGGGAGCTGTTTTTT CASTFPLAGVETGELFF TRBD2 few TRBJ2-2 TRBV7-8
TGTGCCAGCAGCATCCAGGGCACTGGGGCCAACGTCCTGACTTTC CASSIQGTGANVLTF NA few TRBJ2-6 TRBV2
TGTGCCAGCAGCTTAATTGACAGGGGGGCCTACGAGCAGTACTTC CASSLIDRGAYEQYF TRBD1 few TRBJ2-7 TRBV7-8
TGTGCCAGCAGCCTAACAGGCAATCAGCCCCAGCATTTT CASSLTGNQPQHF NA NA TRBJ1-5 TRBV7-2
TGTGCCAGCAGTTCTGGTAGGACTAGCGGGCTACAAGAGACCCAGTACTTC CASSSGRTSGLQETQYF TRBD2 few TRBJ2-5 TRBV28
TGTGCCGGGGGGGAGTATGGCTACACCTTC CAGGEYGYTF NA few TRBJ1-2 TRBV7-9
TGTGCCTTCCCGGGACAGGGGTCGGATACGCAGTATTTT CAFPGQGSDTQYF TRBD1 few TRBJ2-3 TRBV30
TGTGCCAGCAGTAGCGGGAGGCAGAGGGAGCAGTACTTC CASSSGRQREQYF TRBD2 NA TRBJ2-7 TRBV28
TGTGCCAGCAGTCAGATTCCGGGGAATGAGCAGTTCTTC CASSQIPGNEQFF NA NA TRBJ2-1 TRBV7-2
TGCGCCAGCAGCTTGGCAGGTGGGCCCACAGATACGCAGTATTTT CASSLAGGPTDTQYF NA few TRBJ2-3 TRBV5-1
TGTGCCAGCAGTGACATGGGCACAGAGCAAGAGACCCAGTACTTC CASSDMGTEQETQYF NA few TRBJ2-5 TRBV6-6
TGTGCCACCAGCAGAGCTAGCACAGATACGCAGTATTTT CATSRASTDTQYF NA many TRBJ2-3 TRBV15
TGCGCCAGCAGCCAGTTAACAGGGAAGTCTGAAGCTTTCTTT CASSQLTGKSEAFF NA NA TRBJ1-1 TRBV4-3
TGTGCCAGCAGCCAAGATGCGGGACTAGCGGGAGGAGAGACCCAGTACTTC CASSQDAGLAGGETQYF TRBD2 few TRBJ2-5 TRBV4-2
TGTGCCAGCAGTTTAGGGGACAGGAATCAGCCCCAGCATTTT CASSLGDRNQPQHF TRBD1 once TRBJ1-5 TRBV28
TGTGCCAGCAGCTTAGTAGGGGCAGGCCGGGCCAATCAGCCCCAGCATTTT CASSLVGAGRANQPQHF NA few TRBJ1-5 TRBV7-2
TGTGCCAGCTCAGCTGGACAGGGGGTTTCCTACTACGAGCAGTACTTC CASSAGQGVSYYEQYF TRBD1 few TRBJ2-7 TRBV18
TGTGCCTGGTCCACAGGGATTACTGAAGCTTTCTTT CAWSTGITEAFF NA few TRBJ1-1 TRBV30
TGTGCCAGCAGTTTCGAGGACTACGAGCAGTACTTC CASSFEDYEQYF NA few TRBJ2-7 TRBV28
TGTGCCGTACACAGGGCCGGGGAGCTGTTTTTT CAVHRAGELFF NA few TRBJ2-2 TRBV6-5
TGTGCCAGCAGCTCCGCGGCGGCAGGGGGAGAGACCCAGTACTTC CASSSAAAGGETQYF TRBD1 few TRBJ2-5 TRBV7-9